Below, one T cell receptor (beta chain) is given with its context. Only in-frame clones appear in the TCRdb table, and some are missing; sequencing was by immunoSEQ multiplex PCR. Its table records under 200,000 clones. This specimen comes from a study of control samples from healthy donors and cancer patients. V was shortened by 7 bases and J by 6 bases, with 9 bases between the two germline ends. Germline V gives CDR1 LNHDA, CDR2 SQIVND (reference sequence). This CDR3 comprises 11 residues. The sample taken for sequencing was blood. The chain joins TRBV19 to TRBJ2-5; D assignment may be TRBD1 or TRBD2 (6 bases each). The receptor was derived from a woman aged 25 to 39 in good health. As DNA, the CDR3 is TGTGCCAGTATGGGGGGCCAGACCCAGTACTTC. Translating gives CASMGGQTQYF.